This T cell receptor (beta chain) was sequenced in a study of CD8 T cells in ankylosing spondylitis. Study-level points and caveats: Disease-linked clones reportedly showed significant enrichment in matched ankylosing spondylitis synovial fluid. CD8+ disease-linked clones were present at relatively low frequencies in blood. Blood from ankylosing spondylitis patients appeared to carry a characteristic roughly 8-variant TCR beta motif.

TCRdb fed the 5' RACE reads into MiXCR, producing one record per CDR3 protein. The sample yields around 490,000 distinct CDR3 sequences, roughly 5% seen once. Unmatched junction bases numbered 5, after V lost 3 bases and J lost 3 bases. Germline loops: CDR1 MNHEY, CDR2 SVGEGT. The CDR3 contains 16 residues. This clonotype was recorded many times. Its antigen remains unknown. Sequenced: blood, either unsorted or a sorted T cell fraction (not recorded which). This clonotype was sampled from a male donor with ankylosing spondylitis. V usage is TRBV6-2 or TRBV6-3 and J usage is TRBJ2-1; 10 positions match TRBD2. CDR3 residues: CASSYLAGGVYNEQFF. The CDR3 DNA follows: TGTGCCAGCAGTTATTTAGCGGGGGGAGTCTACAATGAGCAGTTCTTC.